Detailed here is one T cell receptor beta chain. Here immunoSEQ multiplex PCR was the method, and the copy in TCRdb shows in-frame clones only, minus some. This table holds approximately 2.4 million clones, around 95% found once. This sample is part of a study of shared clonotypes between healthy human individuals. V dropped 5 bases and J dropped 2; count of bases not matched to a gene: 2. Germline V gives CDR1 MGHDK, CDR2 SYGVNS. The CDR3 is made up of 13 amino acids. This chain links TRBV25-1 with TRBJ2-5, with 7 bases lining up with TRBD2. Source material: naive CD4+ T cells sorted from blood. Stated subset: CD45RA+ positively selected. This receptor was obtained from a man between 18 and 29 years old in good health. The CDR3, as DNA: TGTGCCAGCAGTATAGCGGGTCAAGAGACCCAGTACTTC. Translating gives CASSIAGQETQYF.